This T cell receptor beta chain derives from a study of blood T cells in healthy people across ages. Looking at the study overall: Capture by template switching was about one barcoded beta molecule per two T cells. The study's findings and limits: TCR beta diversity per million T cells fell roughly linearly with age.

CDR1 and CDR2 (germline): SGHRS, YFSETQ. This CDR3 has 14 amino acids. Trimming took 6 bases from V and 4 from J; bases not matched to a gene: 9. Every sample had a minimum of 6 million PBMCs isolated. Total RNA was extracted at no less than 6 micrograms per sample. A sample-barcoded 5' primer and a J-beta primer mix were used in a second PCR of roughly 7 to 12 cycles. Each CDR3 protein is one row after TCRdb ran MiXCR on the 5' RACE reads. The table includes fewer than 2,000,000 distinct CDR3 sequences, roughly 32% detected once. Comments on this clonotype: Its target is unknown.

The chain joins TRBV5-1 to TRBJ1-1, with 7 bases that match TRBD1. The material sequenced was blood. This sequence originates from a woman in her thirties in good health. As DNA, the CDR3 is TGCGCCAGCACAAAAACAGGGGCCGGCACTGAAGCTTTCTTT. Its translation: CASTKTGAGTEAFF. Full variable domain (missing parts from reference TRBV5-1 and TRBJ1-1): KAGVTQTPRYLIKTRGQQVTLSCSPISGHRSVSWYQQTPGQGLQFLFEYFSETQRNKGNFPGRFSGRQFSNSRSEMNVSTLELGDSALYLCASTKTGAGTEAFFGQGTRLTVV.